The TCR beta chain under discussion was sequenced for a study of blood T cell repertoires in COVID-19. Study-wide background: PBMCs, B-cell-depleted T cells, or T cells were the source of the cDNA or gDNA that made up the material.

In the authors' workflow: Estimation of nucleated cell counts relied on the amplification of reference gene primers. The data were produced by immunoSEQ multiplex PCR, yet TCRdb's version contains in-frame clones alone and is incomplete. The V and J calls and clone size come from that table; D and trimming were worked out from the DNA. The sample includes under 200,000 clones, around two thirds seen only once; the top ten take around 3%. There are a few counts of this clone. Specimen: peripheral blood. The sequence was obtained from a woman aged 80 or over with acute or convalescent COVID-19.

CDR3 DNA sequence: TGTGCCAGCAGTTTACCACTCTACGAGCAGTACTTC. Its translation is CASSLPLYEQYF. This chain joins TRBV28 and TRBJ2-7; unclear D gene. The germline CDR1 and CDR2 sequences are MDHEN and SYDVKM. V was clipped by 2 bases and J by 3 bases, with 5 bases between them. This CDR3 region has 12 residues.